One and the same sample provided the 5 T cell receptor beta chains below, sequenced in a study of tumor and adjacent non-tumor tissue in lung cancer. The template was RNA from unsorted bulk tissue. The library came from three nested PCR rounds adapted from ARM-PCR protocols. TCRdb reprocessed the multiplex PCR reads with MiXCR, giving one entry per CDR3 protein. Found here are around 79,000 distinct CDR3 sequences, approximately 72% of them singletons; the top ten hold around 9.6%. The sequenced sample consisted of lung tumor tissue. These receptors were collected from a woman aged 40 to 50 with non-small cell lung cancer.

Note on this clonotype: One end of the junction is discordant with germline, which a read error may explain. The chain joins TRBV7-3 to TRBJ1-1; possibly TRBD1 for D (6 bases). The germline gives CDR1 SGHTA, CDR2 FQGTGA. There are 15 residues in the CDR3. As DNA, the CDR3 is TGTGCCAGCAGTTCCGGACAGTCAATGAACAGTGAAGCTTTCTTT. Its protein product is CASSSGQSMNSEAFF.

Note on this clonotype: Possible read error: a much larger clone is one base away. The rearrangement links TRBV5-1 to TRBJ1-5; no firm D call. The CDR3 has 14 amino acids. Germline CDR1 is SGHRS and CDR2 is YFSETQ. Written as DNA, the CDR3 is TGCGCCAACAGCTTGGAAGGGTTTGGGCAGCCCCAGCATTTT. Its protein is CANSLEGFGQPQHF.

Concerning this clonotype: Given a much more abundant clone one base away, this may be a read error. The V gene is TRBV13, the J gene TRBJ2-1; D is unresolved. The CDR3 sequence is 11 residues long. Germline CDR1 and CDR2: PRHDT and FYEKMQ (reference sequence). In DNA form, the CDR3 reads TGTACCAGCAGCGAAACGAATGAGCAGTTCTTC. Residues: CTSSETNEQFF.

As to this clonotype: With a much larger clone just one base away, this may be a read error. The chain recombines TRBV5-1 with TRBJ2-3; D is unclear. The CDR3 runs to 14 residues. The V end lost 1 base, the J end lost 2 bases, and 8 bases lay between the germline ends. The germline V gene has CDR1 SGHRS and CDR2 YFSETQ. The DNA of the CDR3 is TGCGCCAGCAGCTTGAAATCTATCACAGATACGCAGTATTTT. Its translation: CASSLKSITDTQYF.

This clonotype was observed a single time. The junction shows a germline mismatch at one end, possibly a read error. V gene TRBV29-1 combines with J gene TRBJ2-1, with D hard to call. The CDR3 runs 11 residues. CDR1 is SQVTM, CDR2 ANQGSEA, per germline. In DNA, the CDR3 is TGCAGCATTTCCTCCAACAATGAGCAGTTTTTC. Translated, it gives CSISSNNEQFF.